The rows below give T cell receptor beta chains drawn from one sample of a study of shared clonotypes between healthy human individuals. The protocol was immunoSEQ multiplex PCR, while the TCRdb copy is restricted to in-frame clones and leaves out a portion. Of about 2.4 million clones listed, 93% are singletons. Sequenced material: naive CD4+ T cells from PBMCs. These receptors originate from a man between 18 and 35 years old in good health. Some clones in this sample may be carry-over from other donors' samples. Each CDR3 is given with its conserved first and last residue. A D gene is named only where the DNA matches it firmly. Size is stated for part of the rows, as once, few or many counts, or as a class when the clone is expanded.

abundance	j_gene	d_gene	v_gene	CDR3aa	CDR3nt
-	TRBJ1-1	-	TRBV11-1	CASSSGVPTEAFF	TGTGCCAGCAGCTCAGGGGTACCCACTGAAGCTTTCTTT
-	TRBJ1-1	-	TRBV29-1	CSVRSRLGDTEAFF	TGCAGCGTTCGGAGCAGATTGGGGGATACTGAAGCTTTCTTT
-	TRBJ2-5	-	TRBV6-6	CASSLGPDWGQETQYF	TGTGCCAGCAGCCTCGGCCCGGACTGGGGCCAAGAGACCCAGTACTTC
-	TRBJ2-7	-	TRBV28	CASSLNPQGLNEQYF	TGTGCCAGCAGTTTAAACCCGCAAGGGCTTAACGAGCAGTACTTC
-	TRBJ1-4	-	TRBV13	CASSLGLRGYKDEKLFF	TGTGCCAGCAGCTTAGGCCTCAGGGGTTATAAGGATGAAAAACTGTTTTTT
-	TRBJ2-7	TRBD2	TRBV28	CASSPAGGPISLYF	TGTGCCAGCAGTCCAGCGGGAGGCCCGATAAGCTTGTACTTC
-	TRBJ2-1	TRBD1	TRBV6-5	CASSLQQGSEQFF	TGTGCCAGCAGTTTACAACAGGGGAGTGAGCAGTTCTTC
once	TRBJ2-2	TRBD1	TRBV2	CASLKLGQPNTGELFF	TGTGCCAGCCTTAAATTGGGACAGCCGAACACCGGGGAGCTGTTTTTT
-	TRBJ2-7	TRBD2	TRBV15	CATSSWVLAGEDYEQYF	TGTGCCACCAGCAGTTGGGTACTAGCGGGAGAAGACTACGAGCAGTACTTC
-	TRBJ2-1	TRBD2	TRBV7-2	CASSLAPGASGRSFNEQFF	TGTGCCAGCAGCTTAGCCCCCGGGGCTAGCGGGAGGTCATTCAATGAGCAGTTCTTC
-	TRBJ2-5	TRBD2	TRBV5-1	CASSLGLVGLAVQETQYF	TGCGCCAGCAGCTTGGGTTTAGTTGGGCTAGCGGTTCAAGAGACCCAGTACTTC
-	TRBJ2-1	-	TRBV12-5	CASGLEQNNEQFF	TGTGCTAGTGGTTTGGAACAAAACAATGAGCAGTTCTTC
-	TRBJ1-2	-	TRBV27	CASYPRNYGYTF	TGTGCCAGCTACCCCCGCAACTATGGCTACACCTTC
-	TRBJ1-3	TRBD1	TRBV19	CASRETGGAGNTIYF	TGTGCCAGTAGGGAGACAGGGGGTGCTGGAAACACCATATATTTT
-	TRBJ2-1	-	TRBV5-1	CASSRLPTYNEQFF	TGCGCCAGCAGCCGACTACCTACCTACAATGAGCAGTTCTTC
-	TRBJ2-7	-	TRBV15	CATSRTREWGSYEQYF	TGTGCCACCAGCAGAACCAGGGAATGGGGGTCCTACGAGCAGTACTTC
-	TRBJ1-2	-	TRBV6-5	CASSAGLSYGYTF	TGTGCCAGCAGCGCTGGGTTGAGCTATGGCTACACCTTC
-	TRBJ2-6	-	TRBV28	CASSSVTRSGANVLTF	TGTGCCAGCAGTTCCGTGACTAGAAGTGGGGCCAACGTCCTGACTTTC
-	TRBJ2-7	TRBD1	TRBV7-9	CASSLTGTGDEQYF	TGTGCCAGCAGCTTAACAGGGACAGGGGACGAGCAGTACTTC
-	TRBJ2-3	-	TRBV7-2	CASSLTRGSTDTQYF	TGTGCCAGCAGCTTAACCCGGGGTAGCACAGATACGCAGTATTTT
-	TRBJ1-1	-	TRBV5-5	CASSTGPNTEAFF	TGTGCCAGCAGCACAGGCCCGAACACTGAAGCTTTCTTT
few	TRBJ2-1	-	TRBV16	CASSPRLGPHEQFF	TGTGCCAGCAGCCCCCGCCTAGGCCCCCATGAGCAGTTCTTC
-	TRBJ1-4	-	TRBV5-6	CASSLRSGGWWDGLFF	TGTGCCAGCAGCTTGCGTTCCGGGGGATGGTGGGATGGACTGTTTTTT
-	TRBJ1-2	-	TRBV5-8	CASSLRAGRGYGYTF	TGTGCCAGCAGCTTAAGGGCCGGGAGGGGCTATGGCTACACCTTC
-	TRBJ2-3	-	TRBV28	CASGTWDVSTDTQYF	TGTGCCAGTGGGACTTGGGACGTTTCAACAGATACGCAGTATTTT
-	TRBJ2-5	-	TRBV30	CAWSVVGTETQYF	TGTGCCTGGAGTGTTGTAGGGACCGAGACCCAGTACTTC
few	TRBJ2-7	TRBD2	TRBV18	CASSPIAGSSYEQYF	TGTGCCAGCTCACCAATAGCGGGCAGCTCCTACGAGCAGTACTTC
-	TRBJ1-2	-	TRBV7-8	CASSYNREAAYGYTF	TGTGCCAGCAGCTACAACCGGGAGGCAGCCTATGGCTACACCTTC
-	TRBJ2-5	TRBD2	TRBV5-1	CASSLVEAGGRETQYF	TGCGCCAGCAGCTTGGTCGAGGCGGGAGGGAGAGAGACCCAGTACTTC
-	TRBJ2-3	-	TRBV5-6	CASSLKIYSTDTQYF	TGTGCCAGCAGCTTAAAAATTTATAGCACAGATACGCAGTATTTT
-	TRBJ1-3	-	TRBV12-5	CASGLLAPGGLAGNTIYF	TGTGCTAGTGGCTTGTTAGCGCCGGGGGGGCTCGCTGGAAACACCATATATTTT
-	TRBJ1-2	TRBD1	TRBV5-1	CASSLTRGSGYTF	TGCGCCAGCAGCCTTACCAGGGGGTCTGGCTACACCTTC
-	TRBJ1-2	-	TRBV9	CASSVNPDQLKASLYGYTF	TGTGCCAGCAGCGTAAATCCCGATCAACTAAAGGCCAGCCTCTATGGCTACACCTTC
-	TRBJ1-6	-	TRBV6-5	CASSYIGASPLHF	TGTGCCAGCAGTTACATCGGGGCTTCACCCCTCCACTTT
-	TRBJ2-5	-	TRBV9	CASSVGPGAGETQYF	TGTGCCAGCAGCGTAGGACCGGGGGCGGGAGAGACCCAGTACTTC
-	TRBJ1-1	-	TRBV30	CAWSVEGGGTGEAFF	TGTGCCTGGAGTGTGGAGGGCGGGGGTACAGGTGAAGCTTTCTTT
-	TRBJ2-3	-	TRBV5-1	CASSLGQEPDTQYF	TGCGCCAGCAGCTTGGGCCAAGAGCCAGATACGCAGTATTTT